The 26 T cell receptor beta chains presented below share a single source sample, sequenced in a study of sequential checkpoint blockade in melanoma. Treatment described: randomized to nivolumab then ipilimumab (arm A) or the reverse (arm B). Profiling relied on immunoSEQ multiplex PCR, and the TCRdb table lists in-frame clones only, not all of them. Seen here are around 13,000 clones, over 65% observed once, and the top ten hold about a quarter. The sequencing here drew on CD8+ T cells sorted from blood (inferred from file names), taken from a patient given nivolumab and ipilimumab in sequence. The source of these receptors is a human donor with melanoma.

This sequence joins TRBV5-8 and TRBJ2-7, with unresolved D. The CDR3 has 14 residues. The ends were cut back, 4 bases at V and 3 bases at J, with 14 bases in the middle. In germline, CDR1 is SGHTS, CDR2 YDEGEE. CDR3 amino acids: CASSQDSDGYEQYF. The DNA for the CDR3 is TGTGCCAGCAGCCAAGATAGTGATGGCTACGAGCAGTACTTC.

Only one count was recorded for this clone. V gene TRBV2 combines with J gene TRBJ1-1, with 9 bases identical to TRBD1. The trim removed 0 bases at V and 3 bases at J, leaving 11 bases unmatched. Germline V gives CDR1 SNHLY, CDR2 FYNNEI. This CDR3 has 18 residues. The CDR3 loop reads CASSEAWGTGSLDTEAFF. CDR3 in DNA: TGTGCCAGCAGTGAAGCCTGGGGGACAGGGAGTCTGGACACTGAAGCTTTCTTT.

The chain recombines TRBV10-3 with TRBJ1-5, with a weak D call TRBD1 (6 bases). CDR1 ENHRY and CDR2 SYGVKD come from the germline V gene. The CDR3 sequence is 14 residues long. V was cut by 6 bases and J by 6 bases, with 15 bases left in between. CDR3 loop: CAISDTGLGQPQHF. CDR3 DNA: TGTGCCATCAGCGATACAGGGTTGGGTCAGCCCCAGCATTTT.

The chain has TRBV7-2 and TRBJ2-1, with 16 bases identical to TRBD2. CDR3 length: 18 residues. V gave up 2 bases and J gave up 7 bases; unmatched junction bases: 8. Germline values: CDR1 SGHTA, CDR2 FQGNSA. The CDR3 region is CASSLYAGLAGGGNEQFF. In DNA form, the CDR3 reads TGTGCCAGCAGCTTATATGCGGGACTAGCGGGAGGGGGGAATGAGCAGTTCTTC.

The CDR3 DNA follows: TGTGCCAGCAGCCCGGGGCGGGGGGGAAAGGAGCAGTACGTC. Protein sequence: CASSPGRGGKEQYV. The chain joins TRBV7-8 to TRBJ2-7; 9 bases fit TRBD2. The CDR3 extends over 14 amino acids. Trimming cost V 5 bases and J 7 bases; bases outside gene matches: 9. From germline, CDR1 is SGHVS and CDR2 FQNEAQ.

The chain has TRBV2 and TRBJ2-3; 8 bases are shared with TRBD2. Germline V gene sequence: CDR1 SNHLY, CDR2 FYNNEI. This CDR3 comprises 13 residues. V trimming: 10 bases; J trimming: 2 bases; junction bases outside the gene matches: 5. CDR3 sequence (DNA): TGTGCCACCGGGGGGGGCCTCACAGATACGCAGTATTTT. This translates into CATGGGLTDTQYF.

In this sample, this clone turned up once. The chain recombines TRBV5-1 with TRBJ1-1; a weak D match, TRBD1 (6 bases). The CDR3 is made up of 15 amino acids. The V gene lost 6 bases and the J gene lost 5 bases, with 20 bases spanning the gap. Germline CDR1 is SGHRS and CDR2 is YFSETQ. The CDR3 region is CASNNQEGGRTEAFF. As DNA, the CDR3 is TGCGCCAGCAACAATCAGGAGGGGGGGAGGACTGAAGCTTTCTTT.

The V gene is TRBV5-1, the J gene TRBJ1-1; TRBD1 matches at 7 bases. Germline V gene lookup returns CDR1 SGHRS and CDR2 YFSETQ. The CDR3 loop spans 15 amino acids. V shed 0 bases, J shed 1 base, and the junction held 3 bases outside the gene matches. The CDR3 spells CASSLVGTANTEAFF. CDR3 DNA sequence: TGCGCCAGCAGCTTGGTCGGGACAGCGAACACTGAAGCTTTCTTT. Based on the CDR3 plus reference TRBV5-1 and TRBJ1-1, the full variable domain is KAGVTQTPRYLIKTRGQQVTLSCSPISGHRSVSWYQQTPGQGLQFLFEYFSETQRNKGNFPGRFSGRQFSNSRSEMNVSTLELGDSALYLCASSLVGTANTEAFFGQGTRLTVV.

This clone was recorded a few times. This chain connects TRBV6-9 to TRBJ1-1; no clear D gene. CDR1 and CDR2 (germline): MNHGY, SVAAGI. The CDR3 spans 14 residues. V shed 3 bases and J shed 0 bases, with 8 bases lying between them. The CDR3: CASSYAEMNTEAFF. CDR3 nucleotides: TGTGCCAGCAGTTACGCGGAGATGAACACTGAAGCTTTCTTT.

This clone was recorded a few times. This chain uses TRBV7-9 with TRBJ1-2, with a possible D match to TRBD1 (6 bases). The CDR3 is 13 residues long. V was shortened by 5 bases and J by 4 bases, with 11 bases between the two germline ends. From germline, CDR1 is SEHNR and CDR2 FQNEAQ (reference sequence). The CDR3 region has the DNA TGTGCCAGCAGCCGAGGGGGTCCCTATGGCTACACCTTC. Translating gives CASSRGGPYGYTF.

The V call is TRBV9, the J call TRBJ1-1; D is uncertain. The CDR3 runs 14 residues. Germline V gene lookup returns CDR1 SGDLS and CDR2 YYNGEE. V shed 0 bases and J shed 3 bases, with 9 bases lying between them. In DNA form, the CDR3 reads TGTGCCAGCAGCGTAGGGAGATCGGACACTGAAGCTTTCTTT. Translation: CASSVGRSDTEAFF.

The chain is built from TRBV5-1 and TRBJ2-3; TRBD1 aligns across 7 bases. The CDR3 covers 13 residues. The germline V gene encodes CDR1 SGHRS and CDR2 YFSETQ. V gave up 3 bases and J gave up 4 bases; unmatched junction bases: 2. CDR3 residues: CASSSTGADTQYF. The CDR3 nucleotides read TGCGCCAGCAGCTCAACAGGGGCAGATACGCAGTATTTT.

The chain uses TRBV5-6 and TRBJ2-7; possible D gene TRBD2, 6 bases. Germline values: CDR1 SGHDT, CDR2 YYEEEE. CDR3 length: 14 amino acids. V gave up 4 bases and J gave up 1 base, with 12 bases separating them. This CDR3 reads CASSAGISSYEQYV. CDR3 sequence (DNA): TGTGCCAGCAGCGCGGGAATTTCTTCCTACGAGCAGTACGTC.

This clone appeared a single time. The CDR3 is CASSYSFNTGELFF. The DNA of the CDR3 is TGCGCCAGCAGCTATTCATTCAACACCGGGGAGCTGTTTTTT. The chain joins TRBV5-1 to TRBJ2-2; no firm D call. The CDR3 contains 14 residues. The germline gives CDR1 SGHRS, CDR2 YFSETQ. With 3 bases removed from V and 2 bases from J, the gap between germline ends came to 8 bases.

The V call is TRBV5-1, the J call TRBJ2-5, with 8 nucleotides matching TRBD1. V was clipped by 7 bases and J by 4 bases; unmatched bases: 15. The CDR3 is made up of 16 amino acids. Looked up from germline, CDR1 is SGHRS and CDR2 is YFSETQ. The CDR3 loop is CASSSALLDRGETQYF. The CDR3 DNA sequence: TGCGCCAGCTCCTCAGCCCTATTAGACAGGGGAGAGACCCAGTACTTC.

The DNA of the CDR3 is TGTGCCAGCAGCGTTAACAGGGGGCCCAGGCGAGAGACCCAGTACTTC. Its translation: CASSVNRGPRRETQYF. The chain couples TRBV5-8 to TRBJ2-5, with 9 bases matching TRBD1. Germline assignment: CDR1 SGHTS and CDR2 YDEGEE. V gave up 4 bases and J gave up 4 bases; unmatched junction bases: 11. The length of the CDR3 is 16 residues.

V usage is TRBV7-9 and J usage is TRBJ2-1, with TRBD2 matching over 11 bases. Looked up from germline, CDR1 is SEHNR and CDR2 is FQNEAQ (reference sequence). Trimming removed 2 bases from V and 8 bases from J; junction bases left unmatched: 8. This CDR3 region has 16 residues. This CDR3 reads CASSLTLAGEGDEQFF. The CDR3 DNA reads TGTGCCAGCAGCTTAACACTAGCGGGAGAGGGGGATGAGCAGTTCTTC.

The J gene is TRBJ1-5, the V gene TRBV6-5; D is ambiguous. CDR3 length: 15 residues. The V gene lost 5 bases and the J gene lost 1 base, with 12 bases spanning the gap. Looked up from germline, CDR1 is MNHEY and CDR2 is SVGAGI. The CDR3 loop is CASSPGRASNQPQHF. The CDR3 nucleotides are TGTGCCAGCAGTCCCGGGAGGGCGAGCAATCAGCCCCAGCATTTT.

This chain uses TRBV2 with TRBJ1-2; D perhaps matches TRBD1 (6 bases). V lost 3 bases and J lost 0, with 17 bases in between. CDR3 length equals 17 residues. The germline V gene encodes CDR1 SNHLY and CDR2 FYNNEI. The CDR3 bases are TGTGCCAGCAGTGAGGGGACATCGAAGAGAGCTAACTATGGCTACACCTTC. Translation: CASSEGTSKRANYGYTF.

The chain uses TRBV4-3 and TRBJ1-1; D is undetermined. V gave up 0 bases and J gave up 0 bases, with 14 bases separating them. CDR3 size: 17 residues. Germline loops: CDR1 LGHNA, CDR2 YSLEER. The DNA of the CDR3 is TGCGCCAGCAGCCAAGATCCAAGGAGGAATATGAACACTGAAGCTTTCTTT. Translating it yields CASSQDPRRNMNTEAFF.

V gene TRBV19 combines with J gene TRBJ1-1; 8 nucleotides match TRBD1. This CDR3 is 15 amino acids long. V dropped 10 bases and J dropped 3; count of bases not matched to a gene: 13. From germline, CDR1 is LNHDA and CDR2 SQIVND (reference sequence). DNA of the CDR3: TGTGCCACCGTCGGACAGGGTCGTGGGGACACTGAAGCTTTCTTT. It codes for CATVGQGRGDTEAFF.

The chain recombines TRBV4-3 with TRBJ2-5; possible D gene TRBD1, 5 bases. The CDR3 runs to 14 residues. Trimming left V 1 base short and J 2 bases short, with 8 bases between. CDR1 is LGHNA, CDR2 YSLEER, per germline. CDR3 in amino acids: CASSQGAGQETQYF. The CDR3 DNA sequence: TGCGCCAGCAGCCAAGGGGCAGGGCAAGAGACCCAGTACTTC.

This sequence joins TRBV7-9 and TRBJ2-2; D remains ambiguous. This CDR3 has 11 amino acids. Germline lookup yields CDR1 SEHNR and CDR2 FQNEAQ (reference sequence). Trimming removed 5 bases at V and 10 bases at J, with 8 bases between. For the CDR3, the DNA is TGTGCCAGCAGCCCAGGTCCGGAGCTGTTTTTT. This gives the protein CASSPGPELFF.

V usage is TRBV5-1 and J usage is TRBJ2-4; TRBD1 is a possible D gene (5 bases). V lost 4 bases to trimming and J lost 3 bases, with 17 bases between them. Germline CDR1 SGHRS, CDR2 YFSETQ. This CDR3 region has 16 residues. CDR3 residues: CASSPDDRTIKNIQYF. The CDR3 DNA follows: TGCGCCAGCAGCCCGGACGACAGAACAATCAAAAACATTCAGTACTTC.

The chain joins TRBV4-3 to TRBJ1-5; 7 bases align to TRBD1. V shed 2 bases and J 3 bases; nucleotides not matched to a gene: 4. Germline assignment: CDR1 LGHNA and CDR2 YSLEER. This CDR3 has 15 residues. The CDR3 sequence: CASSQRTGANQPQHF. CDR3 in DNA: TGCGCCAGCAGCCAAAGAACAGGGGCCAATCAGCCCCAGCATTTT.

The J gene is TRBJ1-1, the V gene TRBV9; tentatively, D is TRBD1 (6 bases). Trimming stripped 0 bases from V and 1 base from J, with 7 bases between. This CDR3 region has 14 residues. CDR1 is SGDLS and CDR2 is YYNGEE in the germline V gene. The CDR3 coding sequence is TGTGCCAGCAGCGTAGCGACAGGGAACACTGAAGCTTTCTTT. Amino acids: CASSVATGNTEAFF.